This T cell receptor beta chain was recorded in a study of T cell clonality in common variable immunodeficiency. Its frequency marks this clone as medium-sized (0.01 to 0.1%). Its antigen remains unknown. Findings of the study overall: Reportedly, TCR beta sequences from common variable immunodeficiency showed fewer deletions and N-nucleotide insertions.

Clones were sequenced by immunoSEQ multiplex PCR, and TCRdb holds only the in-frame ones, with some missing. Found here are fewer than 8,500 clones; the top ten clones hold 3.7%. This TCR was recovered from a human donor with common variable immunodeficiency. Sequencing used peripheral blood mononuclear cells.

The DNA read from the CDR3 is TGTGCCAGCGGGGCTTTGGGTTATGAG. Amino acids: CASGALGYE. The CDR3 as a whole reads CASGALGYEQFF. The chain recombines TRBV12-3 or TRBV12-4 with TRBJ2-1, with D possibly matching TRBD1 (5 bases). The read gets to within 3 residues of the CDR3 end, and the germline J gene fills in the rest. The V end lost 8 bases, the J end lost 8 bases, and 13 bases lay between the germline ends. This CDR3 region has 12 residues.